These T cell receptor beta chains were read from a single sample in a study of blood T cell repertoires in COVID-19. The repertoire was sequenced with immunoSEQ multiplex PCR; TCRdb's copy has only in-frame clones and lacks some. In the table there are some 89,000 clones, 87% of which are singletons. The sample comprised peripheral blood. Source of these receptors: a human donor in a cohort sampled during active COVID-19. CDR3s include the opening cysteine and the closing phenylalanine or tryptophan.

>TRBV5-1|TRBJ1-1
CASSELMNTEAFF
>TRBV7-9|TRBJ1-3
CASSLGEVLSGNTIYF
>TRBV15|TRBJ1-2
CATSKDRGYGYTF
>TRBV4-2|TRBJ1-1
CASSQEGHPNTEAFF
>TRBV6-5|TRBJ1-1
CASSYHDMNTEAFF
>TRBV2|TRBJ2-5
CASTNGLQETQYF
>TRBV7-9|TRBJ2-5
CASSFTGGGETQYF
>TRBV7-9|TRBJ1-5
CASSLEGGQPQHF
>TRBV15|TRBJ1-2
CATSRDGTGGGYTF
>TRBV7-6|TRBJ2-3
CASSIIGVGRDTQYF
>TRBV19|TRBJ2-1
CASSFGGRENEQFF
>TRBV5-1|TRBJ1-1
CASSPMGPEAFF
>TRBV11-2|TRBJ2-7
CASSPPGSGGSYEQYF
>TRBV29-1|TRBJ1-2
CSVVTPYFGGSGLF
>TRBV10-2|TRBJ1-1
CASTYLRQGPNTEAFF
>TRBV11-3|TRBJ2-1
CASSTNRGRTYNEQFF
>TRBV3-1/TRBV3-2|TRBJ1-6
CASSRDRGPLHF
>TRBV18|TRBJ2-7
CASSPFEGSPYEQYF
>TRBV6-5|TRBJ2-2
CASSPSGGGTGELFF
>TRBV4-2|TRBJ1-6
CASSQDGAGGYSPLHF
>TRBV21-1|TRBJ1-4
CATSGTGGEKLFF
>TRBV18|TRBJ1-1
CASSPDSGTEAFF
>TRBV28|TRBJ2-3
CASSPAGLAGVDTQYF
>TRBV7-9|TRBJ1-1
CASSYDRQGNTEAFF
>TRBV3-1/TRBV3-2|TRBJ2-2
CASRTSITGELFF
>TRBV6-2/TRBV6-3|TRBJ2-2
CASSTGTGATHSTGELFF
>TRBV6-5|TRBJ1-3
CASKQGSSGNTIYF
>TRBV10-2|TRBJ2-7
CASSDPTSYPDEQYF
>TRBV28|TRBJ1-2
CATDDRGNGYTF
>TRBV6-4|TRBJ1-1
CASSARGGTLLSEAFF
>TRBV12-5|TRBJ1-5
CASGNRGQPQHF
>TRBV20-1|TRBJ2-1
CSASRVKREFDNEQFF
>TRBV6-6|TRBJ2-7
CASSYSTGAYEQYF
>TRBV11-3|TRBJ2-7
CASSLTGYEQYF
>TRBV7-2|TRBJ1-6
CASSLDGLLRSPLHF
>TRBV28|TRBJ2-1
CASSLSRTGSHNEQFF
>TRBV3-1/TRBV3-2|TRBJ1-1
CASSQVTGITEAFF
>TRBV30|TRBJ1-1
CAWTRGGRNTEAFF
>TRBV4-1|TRBJ1-2
CASSPRQGSIYGYTF
>TRBV5-4|TRBJ1-4
CASSSRQGPATNEKLFF
>TRBV4-1|TRBJ1-6
CASSPTGTGSYNSPLHF
>TRBV2|TRBJ1-1
CASGQETGEEAFF
>TRBV7-2|TRBJ1-2
CASSLNSVSPNAGYTF